A single sample gave rise to the 7 T cell receptor beta chains below, sequenced in a study of cytomegalovirus exposure and HLA in healthy donors. PCR involved 60 Vbeta and 13 Jbeta primers. Method: immunoSEQ multiplex PCR; TCRdb's copy keeps in-frame clones and lacks some. The table includes 100,000 to 150,000 clones, roughly 70% detected once. Sequences were obtained from PBMCs. The receptors derive from a man in his forties or fifties in good health and CMV-seropositive.

The table lists this clone with a count of one. The chain recombines TRBV27 with TRBJ2-3; perhaps TRBD2 as D (5 bases). V was trimmed by 5 bases and J by 0 bases, leaving 12 bases between them. The CDR3 contains 15 residues. Looked up from germline, CDR1 is MNHEY and CDR2 is SMNVEV (reference sequence). The CDR3 nucleotides are TGTGCCAGCAGTCCACTAGGTCCTAGCACAGATACGCAGTATTTT. Its translation is CASSPLGPSTDTQYF.

This chain connects TRBV2 to TRBJ2-5, with TRBD1 matching 8 bases. V gave up 6 bases and J gave up 4 bases; unmatched junction bases: 4. The CDR3 is 13 amino acids. Germline V gene data show CDR1 as SNHLY and CDR2 as FYNNEI. Here the CDR3 reads CASSVDRVETQYF. CDR3 in DNA: TGTGCCAGCAGCGTGGACAGGGTAGAGACCCAGTACTTC.

Details on this clone: Other DNA sequences in the sample encode the same CDR3. The chain recombines TRBV7-2 with TRBJ2-7; 11 nucleotides agree with TRBD2. The CDR3 is made up of 15 amino acids. V lost 3 bases to trimming and J lost 1 base; unmatched junction nucleotides: 2. CDR1 is SGHTA and CDR2 is FQGNSA in the germline V gene. The chain's CDR3 is CASSLRLAGSYEQYF. CDR3 in DNA: TGTGCCAGCAGCTTGAGACTAGCGGGATCCTACGAGCAGTACTTC.

The gene calls are TRBV9 and TRBJ2-5; 7 nucleotides agree with TRBD2. The V and J ends lost 0 bases and 1 base, in that order; junction bases with no gene match: 6. CDR3 length: 16 amino acids. Germline CDR1 and CDR2: SGDLS and YYNGEE. CDR3 in amino acids: CASSVGLREGQETQYF. CDR3 bases: TGTGCCAGCAGCGTAGGATTGAGGGAGGGCCAAGAGACCCAGTACTTC.

The rearrangement links TRBV18 to TRBJ2-7; 8 bases line up with TRBD1. J was trimmed by 6 bases and V by 3 bases; bases with no gene match: 13. The CDR3 has 16 amino acids. Germline V gene sequence: CDR1 KGHSH, CDR2 LQKENI. The CDR3 protein is CASSPARTGGRLEQYF. The CDR3 nucleotides read TGTGCCAGCTCACCGGCTCGAACAGGGGGAAGACTCGAGCAGTACTTC.

The chain carries TRBV5-3 and TRBJ2-4; D remains ambiguous. TRBV5-3 is classed as an ORF, of uncertain function. The CDR3 is 8 amino acids. Trimming removed 10 bases at V and 13 bases at J, with 9 bases between. Here the CDR3 reads CAVRVQYF. The CDR3, as DNA: TGTGCCGTCCGGGTACAGTACTTC.

There are a few counts of this clone. CDR3: CASARGQGFAGNTIYF. The CDR3 bases are TGTGCCAGCGCTAGGGGACAGGGATTCGCAGGAAACACCATATATTTT. This chain uses TRBV28 with TRBJ1-3; 9 bases align to TRBD1. Germline V gives CDR1 MDHEN, CDR2 SYDVKM. There are 16 residues in the CDR3. The V segment lost 8 bases and the J segment 4 bases; nucleotides outside the gene matches: 12.